These T cell receptor beta chains were read from a single sample in a study of T cells in Graves' hyperthyroidism and ophthalmopathy. TCRdb ran MiXCR on the multiplex PCR reads and lists one entry per CDR3 protein. The repertoire holds approximately 480,000 distinct CDR3 sequences, more than 20% seen once, with around a quarter in the top ten. The sequencing input was blood. The receptors were sampled from a man aged 18 to 29 with Graves' hyperthyroidism. Each CDR3 is given with its conserved first and last residue. The D gene is left open where the match is weak. Clone size appears in some rows only: once, few, many, or a class for an expanded clone.

NA | TRBJ2-7 | NA | TRBV9 | TGTGCCAGCAGCGTTGGTCTCGGAACAGGTCCTTACGAGCAGTACTTC | CASSVGLGTGPYEQYF
many | TRBJ2-5 | TRBD1 | TRBV7-9 | TGTGCCAGCAGCTTGGGACAGGGGATCGAGACCCAGTACTTC | CASSLGQGIETQYF
many | TRBJ1-1 | NA | TRBV28 | TGTGCCAGCAGTTCCTGGACGGTTGAAGCTTTCTTT | CASSSWTVEAFF
many | TRBJ2-7 | TRBD1 | TRBV20-1 | TGCAGTGCAGGGACAGGGGGGACCTACGAGCAGTACTTC | CSAGTGGTYEQYF
many | TRBJ2-7 | NA | TRBV11-1 | TGTGCCAGCAGCTGGGGGACAAGCCAGTTCTACGAGCAGTACTTC | CASSWGTSQFYEQYF
many | TRBJ2-7 | TRBD1 | TRBV7-8 | TGTGCCAGCAGCCTACCGGGACAGGAACCTTACGAACAGTACTTC | CASSLPGQEPYEQYF
many | TRBJ1-2 | NA | TRBV28 | TGTGCCAGCAGAAAATGGACAGCCGAGGGAGGGTATGGCTACACCTTC | CASRKWTAEGGYGYTF
few | TRBJ2-5 | NA | TRBV7-2 | TGTGCCAGCTGCAACTACTTCCAAGAGACCCAGTACTTC | CASCNYFQETQYF
few | TRBJ2-7 | NA | TRBV7-8 | TGTGCCAGCAGCCCAGTGGGACTTGCCGTCTCCTACGAGCAGTACTTC | CASSPVGLAVSYEQYF
few | TRBJ1-1 | NA | TRBV15 | TGTGCCACCAGCAGAGATAGGTCAGGGTTCGTCACTGAAGCTTTCTTT | CATSRDRSGFVTEAFF
few | TRBJ2-2 | NA | TRBV12-3/TRBV12-4 | TGTGCCACCTCATTGGGAAGTTCCGGGGAGCTGTTTTTT | CATSLGSSGELFF
NA | TRBJ1-2 | TRBD1 | TRBV9 | TGTGCCAGCAGCGCCTTCGGACAGGGAGGGGACTACACCTTC | CASSAFGQGGDYTF
few | TRBJ1-5 | NA | TRBV20-1 | TGCAGTGCTAGAGCGGGCATAGATCAGCCCCAGCATTTT | CSARAGIDQPQHF
many | TRBJ2-7 | NA | TRBV12-3/TRBV12-4 | TGTGCCAGCAGTTTTCCCGGGTCCCCGGCCCACGAGCAGTACTTC | CASSFPGSPAHEQYF
NA | TRBJ1-2 | NA | TRBV7-2 | TGTGCCAGCAGCTTAGCGGGGGCAGCCGGGGGCGCCTTC | CASSLAGAAGGAF
many | TRBJ1-2 | NA | TRBV10-1 | TGCGCCAGCAGCCCGGACAGCCACCGCTTCTATGGCTACACCTTC | CASSPDSHRFYGYTF
NA | TRBJ2-7 | TRBD1 | TRBV6-1 | TGTGCCAGCAGTGAGGGACAGGCCACGGACTACGAGCAGTACTTC | CASSEGQATDYEQYF
few | TRBJ2-2 | NA | TRBV10-3 | TGTGCCGTCCAATCTGGGCACACGAACACCGGGGAGCTGTTTTTT | CAVQSGHTNTGELFF
few | TRBJ1-1 | TRBD1 | TRBV5-1 | TGCGCCAGCAGCTCCCTATCGGGGACAGGAGAAGGTGGCACTGAAGCTTTCTTT | CASSSLSGTGEGGTEAFF
many | TRBJ2-2 | NA | TRBV10-3 | TGTGCCATCAGTGAGCCCCAACGATCCACCGGGGAGCTGTTTTTT | CAISEPQRSTGELFF
few | TRBJ1-2 | NA | TRBV4-1 | TGCGCCAGCAGCCCAAGATCTTGGGGGAACTATGGCTACACCTTC | CASSPRSWGNYGYTF
NA | TRBJ1-2 | NA | TRBV6-5 | TGTGCCAGCAGTTACGCCTCTGGGACGATCTATGGCTACACCTTC | CASSYASGTIYGYTF
few | TRBJ2-7 | TRBD2 | TRBV7-4 | TGTGCCAGCAGCCAACTTCGGACTAGCGGGGGGGAACCCTACGAGCAGTACTTC | CASSQLRTSGGEPYEQYF
many | TRBJ1-1 | TRBD1 | TRBV12-3/TRBV12-4 | TGTGCCAGCAGTTTCTCCCCGGGACAGGAGAAGACTGAAGCTTTCTTT | CASSFSPGQEKTEAFF
many | TRBJ1-2 | NA | TRBV9 | TGTGCCAGCAGCGGAGGCAGTTACTATGGCTACACCTTC | CASSGGSYYGYTF
NA | TRBJ1-1 | TRBD1 | TRBV6-2/TRBV6-3 | TGTGCCAGCAGTATCTCCCTTGGGGCAGGGGGCTTGACTGAAGCTTTCTTT | CASSISLGAGGLTEAFF
NA | TRBJ2-7 | NA | TRBV5-1 | TGCGCCAGCAGCTTGGCCCCCCGGGACCCCGAGCAGTACTTC | CASSLAPRDPEQYF
many | TRBJ2-2 | NA | TRBV29-1 | TGCAGCGCCCTACACGACCTGAACACCGGGGAGCTGTTTTTT | CSALHDLNTGELFF
many | TRBJ2-5 | NA | TRBV5-1 | TGCGCCAGCAGCTTGGCCTACGGGATACAAGAGACCCAGTACTTC | CASSLAYGIQETQYF
NA | TRBJ1-2 | NA | TRBV6-5 | TGTGCCAGCAGTGACACGGCTAACTATGGCTACACCTTC | CASSDTANYGYTF
many | TRBJ1-2 | NA | TRBV6-5 | TGTGCCAGCAGTTACTCGGGGGAGATGGATGGCTACACCTTC | CASSYSGEMDGYTF
many | TRBJ1-2 | NA | TRBV5-1 | TGCGCCAGCAGCTTGGATCCAAGACAGGAGAGAGGCTACACCTTC | CASSLDPRQERGYTF
few | TRBJ1-5 | NA | TRBV18 | TGTGCCAGCTCACCGGCTGGAGGGCTGAGCAATCAGCCCCAGCATTTT | CASSPAGGLSNQPQHF
NA | TRBJ1-1 | TRBD1 | TRBV6-2/TRBV6-3 | TGTGCCAGCGTACCGACAGGGACGAACACTGAAGCTTTCTTT | CASVPTGTNTEAFF
few | TRBJ2-7 | NA | TRBV30 | TGTGCCTGGAGTGCGGGGCGGGGCTCCTACGAGCAGTACTTC | CAWSAGRGSYEQYF
few | TRBJ1-6 | TRBD1 | TRBV11-2 | TGTGCCAGCAGCGACGCCGGGACAGTAGCGCCGAGGGCCAATTCACCCCTCCACTTT | CASSDAGTVAPRANSPLHF
many | TRBJ1-1 | NA | TRBV27 | TGTGCCAGCAGTCCAGGGACCATAAAGAACACTGAAGCTTTCTTT | CASSPGTIKNTEAFF
NA | TRBJ2-5 | NA | TRBV11-2 | TGTGCCAGCAGCTCCCCATCTGCAGAGACCCAGTACTTC | CASSSPSAETQYF
NA | TRBJ2-7 | NA | TRBV28 | TGTGCCAGCAGTCGATTACGGTCCTACGAGCAGTACTTC | CASSRLRSYEQYF
NA | TRBJ2-7 | NA | TRBV28 | TGTGCCAGCCCATCCGGGGGTGGCGGTCTCCCTTACGAGCAGTACTTC | CASPSGGGGLPYEQYF
few | TRBJ2-7 | TRBD2 | TRBV28 | TGTGCCAGCAGTTTACCGGCGGGAGGGCCGAAAGAGCAGTACTTC | CASSLPAGGPKEQYF
many | TRBJ2-2 | NA | TRBV12-3/TRBV12-4 | TGTGCCAGCAGTTTAGTAGCGGAACAGGGGAACACCGGGGAGCTGTTTTTT | CASSLVAEQGNTGELFF
NA | TRBJ2-6 | TRBD1 | TRBV13 | TGTGCCAGCAGCCGCAACTATCAAGGACAGGGGCTCTCTGGGGCCAACGTCCTGACTTTC | CASSRNYQGQGLSGANVLTF